Listed below are T cell receptor beta chains from one sample, sequenced in a study of blood T cell repertoires in COVID-19. The data were produced by immunoSEQ multiplex PCR, yet TCRdb's version contains in-frame clones alone and is incomplete. In the table there are around 71,000 clones, around 83% of which are singletons. Sequencing was performed on peripheral blood. These TCRs come from a man aged 65-85 years with acute or convalescent COVID-19. CDR3s include the opening cysteine and the closing phenylalanine or tryptophan. D genes are given only for firm matches. Clone size appears in some rows only: once, few, many, or a class for an expanded clone.

V gene,J gene,D gene,clone size,CDR3 DNA,CDR3 protein
TRBV9,TRBJ2-3,TRBD1,few,TGTGCCAGCAGCACAGACGGGACAGCAACAGATACGCAGTATTTT,CASSTDGTATDTQYF
TRBV4-2,TRBJ2-3,TRBD2,.,TGTGCCAGCAGCCAGGCGGGAGGGCCCGGAGATACGCAGTATTTT,CASSQAGGPGDTQYF
TRBV6-2/TRBV6-3,TRBJ2-7,.,once,TGTGCCAGCAGTCACACAGGGAGGGTCTACGAGCAGTACTTC,CASSHTGRVYEQYF
TRBV14,TRBJ2-7,TRBD2,.,TGTGCCAGCAGCCACCTAAAAATCGGACTAGCGGGAGATTCTAGTCCCTACGAGCAGTACTTC,CASSHLKIGLAGDSSPYEQYF
TRBV18,TRBJ2-3,TRBD2,few,TGTGCCTCCCGGGGGGGGAGCACAGATACGCAGTATTTT,CASRGGSTDTQYF
TRBV28,TRBJ2-7,TRBD2,.,TGTGCCAGCAGTTCGTTCGGGACTAGCGGGAGTATGTACGAGCAGTACTTC,CASSSFGTSGSMYEQYF
TRBV29-1,TRBJ1-1,TRBD1,.,TGCAGCGTTGATCAGGGGGCGAAAAGGGGAGCTTTCTTT,CSVDQGAKRGAFF
TRBV10-2,TRBJ2-7,TRBD1,.,TGCGCCACACTGCCACCGGGACAGGGGGTCTACGAGCAGTACTTC,CATLPPGQGVYEQYF
TRBV7-2,TRBJ2-1,TRBD2,.,TGTGCCAGCAGCCCCGACAGCGGGAGAATCTCCTACAATGAGCAGTTCTTC,CASSPDSGRISYNEQFF
TRBV12-5,TRBJ2-7,.,.,TGTGCTAGTGGTTTGGAAAGGACTCTCATGCCCTACGAGCAGTACTTC,CASGLERTLMPYEQYF
TRBV27,TRBJ1-2,TRBD1,.,TGTGCCAGCAGTTTATCACAGGGGACCTATGGCTACACCTTC,CASSLSQGTYGYTF
TRBV18,TRBJ2-1,TRBD2,.,TGTGCCAGCTCACCCCCCGTAGCGGGAGGGCCCTACAATGAGCAGTTCTTC,CASSPPVAGGPYNEQFF
TRBV24-1,TRBJ2-3,TRBD2,few,TGTGCCACCCGGGGGGGAGGCACAGATACGCAGTATTTT,CATRGGGTDTQYF
TRBV11-2,TRBJ1-1,.,.,TGTGCCAGCAGCTTTCCGGGGAACACTGAAGCTTTCTTT,CASSFPGNTEAFF
TRBV30,TRBJ1-5,TRBD1,.,TGTGCCTTTACGACAGGGATGATAGGCAATCAGCCCCAGCATTTT,CAFTTGMIGNQPQHF
TRBV2,TRBJ2-7,TRBD1,.,TGTGCCAGCAGTGATCCCGGGACAGGGCCCTACGAGCAGTACTTC,CASSDPGTGPYEQYF
TRBV10-2,TRBJ1-2,TRBD1,.,TGCGCCAGCAGCTCGGGACAGGGGGTGACCTATGGCTACACCTTC,CASSSGQGVTYGYTF
TRBV9,TRBJ2-3,.,.,TGTGCCAGCAGCGTGACAAGCACAGATACGCAGTATTTT,CASSVTSTDTQYF
TRBV14,TRBJ1-2,.,.,TGTGCCAGCAGCCCCTATGGTTCTAACTATGGCTACACCTTC,CASSPYGSNYGYTF
TRBV5-1,TRBJ1-2,.,.,TGCGCCAGCAGCTCCCCAACGGCAGGGGCCGGCTACACCTTC,CASSSPTAGAGYTF
TRBV5-4,TRBJ1-1,.,.,TGTGCCAGCAGCCCACCTTCTAGGGGGTTGGGCACTGAAGCTTTCTTT,CASSPPSRGLGTEAFF
TRBV2,TRBJ1-4,.,.,TGTGCCAGCGGGCGACGGGGGGAAAAACTGTTTTTT,CASGRRGEKLFF
TRBV25-1,TRBJ2-5,TRBD2,.,TGTGCCAGCAGTGACCTCTCGGGACTACAAGAGACCCAGTACTTC,CASSDLSGLQETQYF
TRBV7-9,TRBJ2-5,.,.,TGTGCCAGCAGCTTTGGGGAGAGCACAGAGACCCAGTACTTC,CASSFGESTETQYF
TRBV6-4,TRBJ2-7,.,.,TGTGCCAGCAGTGAGGTCGTTGGAGACGAGCAGTACTTC,CASSEVVGDEQYF
TRBV2,TRBJ1-1,.,.,TGTGCCAGCAGGAGGGCAGAGCCAATGAACACTGAAGCTTTCTTT,CASRRAEPMNTEAFF
TRBV27,TRBJ2-1,TRBD2,.,TGTGCCAGCAGTTTATCGTTAGCGGGAGGTTTAGATGAGCAGTTCTTC,CASSLSLAGGLDEQFF
TRBV6-5,TRBJ1-3,.,few,TGTGCCAGTAGATTAAGCTCTGGAAACACCATATATTTT,CASRLSSGNTIYF
TRBV11-3,TRBJ2-7,.,.,TGTGCCAGCAGCTGGGCGGCGGGCCCCTACGAGCAGTACTTC,CASSWAAGPYEQYF
TRBV15,TRBJ1-4,.,once,TGTGCCACCAGCAGACCGGGACAAACTAATGAAAAACTGTTTTTT,CATSRPGQTNEKLFF
TRBV24-1,TRBJ2-1,TRBD2,once,TGTGCCACCAGTGATCTGACTAGCGGGAGAGTCGAGCAGTTCTTC,CATSDLTSGRVEQFF
TRBV7-9,TRBJ2-3,TRBD1,.,TGTGCCAGCAGCTCGCGGACAGGGTGGACAGATACGCAGTATTTT,CASSSRTGWTDTQYF
TRBV19,TRBJ2-5,TRBD1,.,TGTGCCAGTAGTACAGGGACAGGGGACCGGGGGACCCAGTACTTC,CASSTGTGDRGTQYF
TRBV9,TRBJ2-7,.,.,TGTGCCAGCAGCGTAGGAGATCCGTCCTACGAGCAGTACTTC,CASSVGDPSYEQYF
TRBV19,TRBJ2-1,.,once,TGTGCCAGTGCAAAGGGGGGGCTAGCTGATTCCTACAATGAGCAGTTCTTC,CASAKGGLADSYNEQFF
TRBV3-1/TRBV3-2,TRBJ2-7,.,.,TGTGCCAGCAGCCAAGGCGCGAGTCGCCACTACGAGCAGTACTTC,CASSQGASRHYEQYF
TRBV6-6,TRBJ2-7,TRBD1,.,TGTGCCAGCAGCCCGGGACAGGGGGGCCCCTACGAGCAGTACTTC,CASSPGQGGPYEQYF
TRBV7-9,TRBJ1-2,.,.,TGTGCCAGCAGCTCACAGGGCGGAGGCTACACCTTC,CASSSQGGGYTF
TRBV5-1,TRBJ2-2,.,.,TGCGCCAGCAGCTTGGATCCAGCGAACACCGGGGAGCTGTTTTTT,CASSLDPANTGELFF
TRBV21-1,TRBJ1-1,.,.,TGTGCCAGCAGCAAAGATGATAGAGTGAACACTGAAGCTTTCTTT,CASSKDDRVNTEAFF
TRBV18,TRBJ2-3,.,.,TGTGCCAGCACGCCAGAAGATACGCAGTATTTT,CASTPEDTQYF
TRBV2,TRBJ2-5,TRBD2,.,TGTGCCACCAGACTAGCCCAGGAGACCCAGTACTTC,CATRLAQETQYF
TRBV5-1,TRBJ2-3,.,.,TGCGCCAGCAGCTTGTCCAGGGGAGATACGCAGTATTTT,CASSLSRGDTQYF
TRBV11-2,TRBJ2-7,TRBD1,.,TGTGCCAGCAGCCGGGACAGGGTGGACGAGCAGTACTTC,CASSRDRVDEQYF
TRBV15,TRBJ1-1,TRBD1,.,TGTGCCACCAGCAGCCGCGGGACAGCTGAAGCTTTCTTT,CATSSRGTAEAFF
TRBV6-1,TRBJ1-1,TRBD1,.,TGTGCCAGCACCCCCTCAGGGGGAGACACTGAAGCTTTCTTT,CASTPSGGDTEAFF
TRBV3-1/TRBV3-2,TRBJ1-6,TRBD1,.,TGTGCCAGCAGACCCTCAGGGGGTAATTCACCCCTCCACTTT,CASRPSGGNSPLHF
TRBV4-3,TRBJ1-1,.,few,TGCGCCAGCAGCCAAGATCGATGGGGGGGGCACACTGAAGCTTTCTTT,CASSQDRWGGHTEAFF
TRBV30,TRBJ2-7,TRBD2,.,TGTGCCTGGAGGGGCGGGAGGGCCCACGAGCAGTACTTC,CAWRGGRAHEQYF
TRBV11-2,TRBJ1-1,.,.,TGTGCCAGCAGCTTAGCCTCAGGCTCTGAAGCTTTCTTT,CASSLASGSEAFF
TRBV19,TRBJ1-2,.,.,TGTGCCAGTAGTCCAACAGGGAATGGAGATGGCTACACCTTC,CASSPTGNGDGYTF
TRBV3-1/TRBV3-2,TRBJ1-2,.,.,TGTGCCAGCAGCCAGAATGAGGGGGTAGATGGCTACACCTTC,CASSQNEGVDGYTF
TRBV6-6,TRBJ1-2,TRBD1,.,TGTGCCAGCAGTGAGACAGGGGTGAACTATGGCTACACCTTC,CASSETGVNYGYTF
TRBV10-3,TRBJ2-7,TRBD2,.,TGTGCCATCAGTGAGTCGACTAGCGGGCCCTTAGACTCCTACGAGCAGTACTTC,CAISESTSGPLDSYEQYF
TRBV4-3,TRBJ2-7,TRBD1,.,TGCGCCAGCAGCCAAGGGTTGGCAGGGGGAACCTACGAGCAGTACTTC,CASSQGLAGGTYEQYF
TRBV27,TRBJ2-7,TRBD2,.,TGTGCCAGCGGTAGACGGACTAGCGGGAGCTACGAGCAGTACTTC,CASGRRTSGSYEQYF
TRBV18,TRBJ2-7,TRBD2,.,TGTGCCAGCTCACAGGGACTAGCGGGAGACGGCGAGCAGTACTTC,CASSQGLAGDGEQYF
TRBV5-5,TRBJ2-5,.,once,TGTGCCAGCAGCTTGAATAGCGTGCTAGAGACCCAGTACTTC,CASSLNSVLETQYF
TRBV20-1,TRBJ1-2,.,.,TGCAGTGCTAGAGATATCGGCTACACCTTC,CSARDIGYTF
TRBV29-1,TRBJ2-2,.,once,TGCAGCTCAACTGTGCGGAACACCGGGGAGCTGTTTTTT,CSSTVRNTGELFF